Listed here are 29 T cell receptor beta chains from one sample, sequenced in a study of CD4 and CD8 cells across lung adenocarcinoma regions. TCRdb ran MiXCR on the PCR reads and lists one entry per CDR3 protein. The sample shows some 7,000 distinct CDR3 sequences, roughly half of them seen only once. The sequencing input was CD8+ T cells from the center of a lung tumor. Receptors were obtained from a male donor with lung adenocarcinoma. The CD4 and CD8 labels of this study may be unreliable.

As concerns this clonotype: Germline is not matched at one junction end, which may reflect a read error. The chain recombines TRBV27 with TRBJ2-4; tentative D call: TRBD1 (5 bases). Germline CDR1 reads MNHEY; CDR2 reads SMNVEV (reference sequence). The CDR3 has 15 amino acids. The CDR3 spells CASGLGRCGKDMQYF. The DNA for the CDR3 is TGTGCCAGCGGTTTGGGGCGGTGCGGCAAAGATATGCAGTACTTC.

Of note for this clonotype: The DNA is omitted, as the CDR3 cannot be located on it reliably, and the CDR3 follows TCRdb's listing. The V gene is TRBV6-1, the J gene TRBJ2-5; TRBD1, the table's D call, was not compared with the DNA. The CDR3 is 17 amino acids long, termini counted. CDR1 and CDR2 from the germline V gene are MNHNS and SASEGT. CDR3 protein: CASTGIGVGSGSNVLYF.

This clonotype is a singleton in its sample. The chain joins TRBV25-1 to TRBJ2-5, with a tentative D call TRBD2 (8 bases). The DNA end favors TRBJ2-7, so the J call may be wrong. The length of the CDR3 is 13 residues. Germline values: CDR1 MGHDK, CDR2 SYGVNS. The CDR3 spells CASATGTSYEQYF. CDR3 DNA sequence: TGTGCCAGCGCGACAGGGACTAGCTACGAGCAGTACTTC.

The rearrangement joins TRBV6-1 to TRBJ2-6; TRBD1 matches 7 bases. Germline V lookup: CDR1 MNHNS, CDR2 SASEGT. Trimming removed 2 bases from V and 2 bases from J; junction bases left unmatched: 3. This CDR3 has 16 amino acids. The DNA of the CDR3 is TGTGCCAGCAGTGAATTTAGGGGGCCTGGGGCCAACGTCCTGACTTTC. Its protein is CASSEFRGPGANVLTF.

There are a few counts of this clonotype. The chain uses TRBV27 and TRBJ2-1; tentatively, D is TRBD1 or TRBD2 (5 bases each). The V gene lost 0 bases and the J gene lost 6 bases, with 15 bases spanning the gap. Germline CDR1 reads MNHEY; CDR2 reads SMNVEV (reference sequence). CDR3 length: 16 amino acids. CDR3 region: CASSLSDIGRGNEQFF. CDR3 DNA: TGTGCCAGCAGTTTATCGGACATAGGACGGGGCAATGAGCAGTTCTTC.

The V call is TRBV5-1, the J call TRBJ2-1; perhaps D is TRBD1 or TRBD2 (5 bases each). The end of the DNA is better explained by TRBJ2-7, so the J call may be wrong. Germline V lookup: CDR1 SGHRS, CDR2 YFSETQ. This CDR3 has 14 residues. CDR3 region: CASSFTGNRYEQYF. CDR3 DNA sequence: TGCGCCAGCAGCTTTACCGGGAACAGGTACGAGCAGTACTTC.

The CDR3: CASRKRGLAGETQYF. CDR3 DNA sequence: TGTGCCAGCAGAAAGCGTGGCCTAGCGGGAGAGACGCAGTATTTT. V usage is TRBV6-1 and J usage is TRBJ2-3, with 10 bases identical to TRBD2. The CDR3 extends over 15 amino acids. CDR1 and CDR2 from the germline V gene are MNHNS and SASEGT. V shed 6 bases, J shed 9 bases, and the junction held 12 bases outside the gene matches.

With respect to this clonotype: A much larger clone differs by one base, so this may be a read error. The chain has TRBV27 and TRBJ2-1, with 14 nucleotides matching TRBD2. The closer fit of TRBJ2-7 to the DNA end suggests the J call may be wrong. From germline, CDR1 is MNHEY and CDR2 SMNVEV (reference sequence). The CDR3 contains 16 residues. The CDR3 nucleotides read TGTGCCAGCAGTCTGGGGACTAGCGGGAGCCAGTATGAGCAGTACTTC. Its protein product is CASSLGTSGSQYEQYF.

By frequency in the sample, this clonotype is medium-sized. This sequence may be a read error, since a much larger clone differs from it by one base. The gene calls are TRBV6-5 and TRBJ2-1, with 14 bases identical to TRBD2. Germline loops: CDR1 MNHEY, CDR2 SVGAGI. CDR3 length: 16 residues. Trimming at V came to 0 bases and at J to 13 bases, leaving 8 bases not matched to a gene. The CDR3: CASSYSGTSGSETQFF. In DNA form, the CDR3 reads TGTGCCAGCAGTTACTCGGGGACTAGCGGGAGTGAGACCCAGTTCTTC.

This sequence joins TRBV6-1 and TRBJ2-1, with TRBD1 matching over 9 bases. The germline V gene has CDR1 MNHNS and CDR2 SASEGT. The CDR3 is made up of 15 amino acids. With V trimmed by 7 bases and J by 5 bases, 9 bases remained unmatched. CDR3 in amino acids: CASMARDRVHNEQFF. Here the CDR3 DNA reads TGTGCCAGCATGGCCCGGGACAGGGTCCACAATGAGCAGTTCTTC.

The V gene is TRBV6-1, the J gene TRBJ1-2, with 9 nucleotides matching TRBD1. Germline CDR1 MNHNS, CDR2 SASEGT. The CDR3 spans 15 residues. J was trimmed by 6 bases and V by 7 bases; bases with no gene match: 12. The CDR3 loop reads CASNPFTGGVDGYTF. The CDR3 region has the DNA TGTGCCAGCAATCCCTTCACAGGGGGCGTTGATGGCTACACCTTC.

Concerning this clonotype itself: The CDR3 ends on some other residue instead of the conserved phenylalanine or tryptophan, so this is likely a read error. Because the CDR3's place on the DNA is in doubt, the DNA is left out and the CDR3 is given as listed by TCRdb. The chain carries TRBV15 and TRBJ2-1; the table's D call, TRBD1, has no DNA check behind it. The germline gives CDR1 LNHNV, CDR2 YYDKDF (reference sequence). The CDR3 region is 20 residues in length, termini included. This CDR3 reads CATTPGLIFVFLVETGFHHV.

By proportion, this clonotype is medium-sized. The V call is TRBV6-5, the J call TRBJ2-1; 9 bases agree with TRBD2. The J call may be mistaken, given a closer DNA end match to TRBJ2-7. The CDR3 spans 16 residues. The germline gives CDR1 MNHEY, CDR2 SVGAGI. The CDR3 DNA sequence: TGTGCCAGCAGTTCTCCCGGGACTAGCTCCTACAATGAGCAGTACTTC. Encoded protein: CASSSPGTSSYNEQYF.

In regard to this clonotype: Sequence at one end of the junction differs from germline and may be a read error. This chain uses TRBV6-4 with TRBJ2-4; D is perhaps TRBD1 (6 bases). The CDR3 consists of 13 residues. Per germline, CDR1 MRHNA and CDR2 SNTAGT. The CDR3 region is CASGLGAKNTQYF. CDR3 nucleotide sequence: TGTGCCTCGGGGCTGGGGGCCAAAAACACGCAGTACTTT.

On this clonotype itself: A read error may produce the germline difference seen at one junction end. This chain joins TRBV6-1 and TRBJ2-3; the match to TRBD1 covers 7 bases. This CDR3 contains 15 residues. In germline, CDR1 is MNHNS, CDR2 SASEGT. CDR3 sequence reads: CARGEGGRDPETQYF. CDR3 nucleotides: TGTGCCAGGGGTGAAGGGGGCCGCGACCCAGAGACCCAGTATTTC.

In this sample, this clonotype turned up a few times. The gene calls are TRBV7-2 and TRBJ2-1; 13 bases agree with TRBD2. This CDR3 region has 17 residues. CDR1 is SGHTA, CDR2 FQGNSA, per germline. The ends lost 3 bases at V and 7 bases at J; junction bases unmatched: 9. CDR3: CASSFAGTSGIVNEQFF. CDR3 nucleotides: TGTGCCAGCAGCTTTGCCGGGACTAGCGGGATCGTTAATGAGCAGTTCTTC.

This chain links TRBV6-1 with TRBJ2-1, with TRBD2 matching 9 bases. CDR1 is MNHNS, CDR2 SASEGT, per germline. CDR3 length equals 17 residues. With V trimmed by 7 bases and J by 5 bases, 15 bases remained unmatched. CDR3 residues: CASTSFYSGSPNNEQFF. In DNA, the CDR3 is TGTGCCAGCACAAGTTTTTATAGCGGGAGTCCGAACAATGAGCAGTTCTTC.

The chain recombines TRBV10-2 with TRBJ2-3; no reliable D call. Germline V gene lookup returns CDR1 WSHSY and CDR2 SAAADI. Trimming left V 1 base short and J 2 bases short, with 7 bases between. The CDR3 totals 14 residues. DNA for the CDR3: TGCGCCAGCAGTGAGTGGGTGGACACAGATACGCAGTATTTT. This gives the protein CASSEWVDTDTQYF.

V is TRBV4-1 and J is TRBJ2-1, with TRBD2 matching over 8 bases. Gene TRBJ2-7 matches the end of the DNA better, so the J call may be wrong. CDR3 length: 16 residues. Looked up from germline, CDR1 is MGHRA and CDR2 is YSYEKL. The CDR3 region is CASSQDGVAGSDEQYF. CDR3 nucleotides: TGCGCCAGCAGCCAAGACGGTGTAGCGGGAAGTGACGAGCAGTACTTC.

V gene TRBV7-2 combines with J gene TRBJ2-3; D is possibly TRBD2 (6 bases). V gave up 5 bases and J gave up 5 bases, with 11 bases separating them. The germline V gene encodes CDR1 SGHTA and CDR2 FQGNSA. The CDR3 sequence is 13 residues long. The CDR3 nucleotides read TGTGCCAGCAGCCCTAGCGAGAGAGATACGCAGTATTTT. This encodes CASSPSERDTQYF. The variable domain in full, with the rest retrieved from reference TRBV7-2 and TRBJ2-3, is GAGVSQSPSNKVTEKGKDVELRCDPISGHTALYWYRQSLGQGLEFLIYFQGNSAPDKSGLPSDRFSAERTGGSVSTLTIQRTQQEDSAVYLCASSPSERDTQYFGPGTRLTVL.

The chain uses TRBV7-2 and TRBJ2-4; 11 bases are shared with TRBD1. V lost 1 base and J lost 13; bases outside the gene matches: 3. The germline V gene encodes CDR1 SGHTA and CDR2 FQGNSA. The CDR3 spans 13 residues. CDR3 protein: CASSLGTGGVQYF. The CDR3 nucleotides read TGTGCCAGCAGCTTAGGGACAGGGGGCGTCCAGTACTTC.

With respect to this clonotype: The CDR3 does not close with the conserved phenylalanine or tryptophan, likely indicating a read error. The rearrangement links TRBV27 to TRBJ2-5, with 7 bases identical to TRBD2. Trimming took 6 bases from V and 9 from J; bases not matched to a gene: 10. The CDR3 covers 13 residues. From germline, CDR1 is MNHEY and CDR2 SMNVEV (reference sequence). The CDR3 DNA follows: TGTGCCAGCAGGGGGAGGGGTCGGGAGTCCCAGTACTCG. Translated: CASRGRGRESQYS.

This clonotype is medium-sized (0.01 to 0.1%) within its sample. The chain uses TRBV28 and TRBJ2-3; TRBD2 agrees at 13 bases. CDR1 and CDR2 (germline): MDHEN, SYDVKM. The V gene end was trimmed by 5 bases and the J gene end by 4 bases; junction bases not matched to a gene: 6. The CDR3 totals 16 residues. DNA of the CDR3: TGTGCCAGCAGTCTCGGGACTAGCGGGATGCCAGATACGCAGTATTTT. Translating it yields CASSLGTSGMPDTQYF. Full variable domain (rest looked up from reference TRBV28 and TRBJ2-3): DVKVTQSSRYLVKRTGEKVFLECVQDMDHENMFWYRQDPGLGLRLIYFSYDVKMKEKGDIPEGYSVSREKKERFSLILESASTNQTSMYLCASSLGTSGMPDTQYFGPGTRLTVL.

The chain carries TRBV10-3 and TRBJ2-1; tentatively, D is TRBD2 (8 bases). V lost 10 bases, J lost 0 bases, and 19 bases lay in between. Germline values: CDR1 ENHRY, CDR2 SYGVKD. CDR3 length: 16 amino acids. The CDR3 is CATGGRLAGSYNEQFF. CDR3 DNA: TGTGCCACAGGGGGACGGCTAGCGGGCTCCTACAATGAGCAGTTCTTC.

V and J are TRBV6-1 and TRBJ2-4; 7 bases match TRBD2. With the DNA end fitting TRBJ2-3 better, the J assignment may be wrong. Looked up from germline, CDR1 is MNHNS and CDR2 is SASEGT. This CDR3 contains 15 residues. DNA for the CDR3: TGTGCCAGCGGGAGGGCGCGGGGAGCCAAAAATACGCAGTATTTT. Translated: CASGRARGAKNTQYF.

In this sample, this clonotype turned up once. V is TRBV10-3 and J is TRBJ1-5; D is possibly TRBD1 (6 bases). Germline V CDR1 and CDR2: ENHRY, SYGVKD. The CDR3 loop spans 15 amino acids. The germline V and J ends were trimmed by 11 bases and 2 bases, with 19 bases remaining between them. The CDR3 reads CAAGEGQGGNQPQHF. Here the CDR3 DNA reads TGTGCCGCAGGGGAGGGGCAGGGCGGCAATCAGCCCCAGCATTTT.

This clonotype was seen only once. The chain links TRBV6-5 to TRBJ1-1, with D possibly TRBD1 on 5 matching bases. This CDR3 contains 13 residues. The ends were cut back, 2 bases at V and 4 bases at J, with 8 bases in the middle. Germline V lookup: CDR1 MNHEY, CDR2 SVGAGI. Here the CDR3 reads CASSYQGFTEAFF. The CDR3 bases are TGTGCCAGCAGTTACCAGGGTTTCACTGAAGCTTTCTTT.

This clonotype qualifies as medium-sized (0.01 to 0.1%). The chain combines TRBV6-6 with TRBJ2-4; TRBD2 might be the D (6 bases). The CDR3 loop spans 15 amino acids. The ends were cut back, 4 bases at V and 5 bases at J, with 15 bases in the middle. Germline CDR1 reads MNHNY; CDR2 reads SVGAGI (reference sequence). The chain's CDR3 is CASSFSRGGENIQYF. DNA for the CDR3: TGTGCCAGCAGTTTTTCCCGGGGCGGGGAAAACATTCAGTACTTC.

Judged by abundance, this clonotype is large. The V call is TRBV11-1, the J call TRBJ2-1, with 9 bases lining up with TRBD2. After removal of 5 bases from V and 0 bases from J, the junction contained 11 bases not matched to a gene. Germline V gene sequence: CDR1 SGHAT, CDR2 FQDESV (reference sequence). This CDR3 spans 18 amino acids. CDR3 residues: CASSPRVSGSISYNEQFF. CDR3 coding DNA: TGTGCCAGCAGCCCCCGAGTTAGCGGGAGTATCTCCTACAATGAGCAGTTCTTC.